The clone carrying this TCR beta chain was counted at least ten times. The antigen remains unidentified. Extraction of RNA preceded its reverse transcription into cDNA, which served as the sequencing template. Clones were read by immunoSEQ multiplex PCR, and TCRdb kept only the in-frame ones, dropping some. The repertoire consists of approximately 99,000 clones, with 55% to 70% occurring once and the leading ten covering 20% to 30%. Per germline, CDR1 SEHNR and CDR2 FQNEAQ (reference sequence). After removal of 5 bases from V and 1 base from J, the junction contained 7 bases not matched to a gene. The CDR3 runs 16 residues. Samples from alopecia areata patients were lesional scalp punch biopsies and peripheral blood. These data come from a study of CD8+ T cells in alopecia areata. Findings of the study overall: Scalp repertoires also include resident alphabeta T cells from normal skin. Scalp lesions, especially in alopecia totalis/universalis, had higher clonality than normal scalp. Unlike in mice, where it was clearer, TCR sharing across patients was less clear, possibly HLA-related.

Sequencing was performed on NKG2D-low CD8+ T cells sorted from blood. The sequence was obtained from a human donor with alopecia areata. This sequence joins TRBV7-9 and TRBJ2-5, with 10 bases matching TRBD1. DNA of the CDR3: TGTGCCAGCAGCCCAGCGGACAGGGGGGTCCAAGAGACCCAGTACTTC. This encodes CASSPADRGVQETQYF.